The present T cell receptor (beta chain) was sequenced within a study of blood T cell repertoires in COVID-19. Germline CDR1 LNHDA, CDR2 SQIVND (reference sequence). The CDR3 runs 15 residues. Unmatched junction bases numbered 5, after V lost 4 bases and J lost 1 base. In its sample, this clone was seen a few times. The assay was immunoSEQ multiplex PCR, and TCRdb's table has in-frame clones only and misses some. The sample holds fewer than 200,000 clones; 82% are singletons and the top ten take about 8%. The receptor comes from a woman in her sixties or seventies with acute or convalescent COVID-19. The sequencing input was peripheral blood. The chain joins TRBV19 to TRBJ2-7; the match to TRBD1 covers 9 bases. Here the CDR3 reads CASSTRQGGSYEQYF. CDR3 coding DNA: TGTGCCAGTAGTACCCGACAGGGGGGGTCCTACGAGCAGTACTTC.